This T cell receptor beta chain originates from a study of tumor-infiltrating lymphocytes in oesophageal squamous cell carcinoma. Germline CDR1 and CDR2: SEHNR and FQNEAQ (reference sequence). There are 11 residues in the CDR3. The V gene lost 6 bases and the J gene lost 7 bases, with 7 bases spanning the gap. One entry per CDR3 protein results from TCRdb running MiXCR on the PCR reads. The sample shows fewer than 20,000 distinct CDR3 sequences, about 40% of them seen only once. This clonotype appeared many times. The source of this sequence is a female donor with esophageal squamous cell carcinoma. The V gene is TRBV7-9, the J gene TRBJ2-1; D remains ambiguous. Input material: normal esophageal tissue next to the tumor. The CDR3 nucleotides read TGTGCCAGCAGGATCGGTAATGAGCAGTTCTTC. It is translated as CASRIGNEQFF.